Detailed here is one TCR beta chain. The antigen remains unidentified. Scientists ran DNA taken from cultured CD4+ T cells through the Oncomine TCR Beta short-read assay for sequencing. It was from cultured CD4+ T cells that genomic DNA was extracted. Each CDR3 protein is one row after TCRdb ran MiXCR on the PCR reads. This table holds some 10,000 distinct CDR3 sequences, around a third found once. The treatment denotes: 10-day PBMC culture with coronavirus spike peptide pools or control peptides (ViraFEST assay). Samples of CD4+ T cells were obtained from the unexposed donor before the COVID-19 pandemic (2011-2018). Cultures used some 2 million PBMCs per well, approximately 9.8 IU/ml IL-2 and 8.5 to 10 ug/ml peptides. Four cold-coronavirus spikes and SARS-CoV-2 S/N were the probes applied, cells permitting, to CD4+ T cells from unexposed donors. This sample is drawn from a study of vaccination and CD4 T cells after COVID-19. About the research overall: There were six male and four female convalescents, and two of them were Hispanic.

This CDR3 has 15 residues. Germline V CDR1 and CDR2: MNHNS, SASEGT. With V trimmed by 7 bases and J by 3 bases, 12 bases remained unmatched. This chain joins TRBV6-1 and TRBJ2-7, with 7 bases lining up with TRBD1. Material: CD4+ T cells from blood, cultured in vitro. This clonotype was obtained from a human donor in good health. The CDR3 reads CASTPREGGYYEQYF. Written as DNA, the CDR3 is TGTGCCAGCACCCCCCGAGAAGGGGGCTACTACGAGCAGTACTTC.